The rows below give T cell receptor beta chains drawn from one sample of a study of blood T cell repertoires in COVID-19. TCRdb's table, derived via immunoSEQ multiplex PCR, lists solely in-frame clones and lacks some. The table shows approximately 220,000 clones, with roughly 80% occurring only once. Sequences were obtained from peripheral blood. The receptors were gathered from a woman in her sixties or seventies with acute or convalescent COVID-19. CDR3s include the opening cysteine and the closing phenylalanine or tryptophan. A D gene is named only where the DNA matches it firmly. Rows give clone size only sometimes, using once, few, many, or a class for an expanded clone.

clone_size j_call v_call d_call cdr3_nt cdr3_aa
- TRBJ2-1 TRBV19 - TGTGCCAGTACCCTCCGGCAGGGGGGCTACAATGAGCAGTTCTTC CASTLRQGGYNEQFF
- TRBJ1-4 TRBV28 - TGTGCCAGCAGTTCAGGGGCGGGCTTCATAGATGAAAAACTGTTTTTT CASSSGAGFIDEKLFF
- TRBJ2-1 TRBV3-1/TRBV3-2 - TGTGCCAGCAGCCAAGTCTTTTCTAGCGCAATCAACAATGAGCAGTTCTTC CASSQVFSSAINNEQFF
- TRBJ1-1 TRBV19 - TGTGCCAGTATGCGGGGGGGCCTTAATACTGAAGCTTTCTTT CASMRGGLNTEAFF
- TRBJ1-6 TRBV24-1 TRBD1 TGTGCCACTCAACCCGGGACAGGGTATAATTCACCCCTCCACTTT CATQPGTGYNSPLHF
few TRBJ1-1 TRBV5-4 TRBD1 TGTGCCAGCAGCCCCAAATTACAGGGGTCCCTGAACACTGAAGCTTTCTTT CASSPKLQGSLNTEAFF
- TRBJ2-1 TRBV12-3/TRBV12-4 - TGTGCCAGCAGGGACGCAGGGTGGGATGAGCAGTTCTTC CASRDAGWDEQFF
few TRBJ2-1 TRBV2 - TGTGCCAGCACTTCCCGGGGGGCCGGTGTTAATGAGCAGTTCTTC CASTSRGAGVNEQFF
- TRBJ2-7 TRBV23-1 TRBD1 TGCGCCAGCAGAACCGGGACAGGGGCCGAGCAGTACTTC CASRTGTGAEQYF
- TRBJ1-1 TRBV11-2 - TGTGCCAGCAGCTTCCCCGGAGGTGGGGCTTTCTTT CASSFPGGGAFF
few TRBJ2-5 TRBV24-1 - TGTGCCACCAGTGATCCGACCGGGGTTCAAGAGACCCAGTACTTC CATSDPTGVQETQYF
- TRBJ2-7 TRBV7-9 - TGTGCCAGCAGCTTACAGGGAAGGTCCTACGAGCAGTACTTC CASSLQGRSYEQYF
- TRBJ1-2 TRBV12-3/TRBV12-4 TRBD1 TGTGCCAGCAGGCGGACAGGGGGCTATGGCTACACCTTC CASRRTGGYGYTF
- TRBJ1-2 TRBV13 TRBD1 TGTGCCAGCAGCCAAGGGACAGGGGACTATGGCTACACCTTC CASSQGTGDYGYTF
- TRBJ2-1 TRBV5-6 TRBD1 TGTGCCAGCAGCTCCCTTCCCGACAGGGGGCTTCGGAATGAGCAGTTCTTC CASSSLPDRGLRNEQFF
- TRBJ1-1 TRBV4-1 - TGCGCCAGCAGCCAACAGCACTTGCAGGACACTGAAGCTTTCTTT CASSQQHLQDTEAFF
few TRBJ1-2 TRBV18 TRBD1 TGTGCCAGCTCACCACCGTCACAGGGGACGGACGGCTACACCTTC CASSPPSQGTDGYTF
once TRBJ1-5 TRBV5-1 - TGCGCCAGCAGCTTGGAGGGGGTAGGTCAGCCCCAGCATTTT CASSLEGVGQPQHF
- TRBJ2-3 TRBV7-9 - TGTGCCAGCAGCTTATCTGATACGCAGTATTTT CASSLSDTQYF
- TRBJ2-7 TRBV6-2/TRBV6-3 - TGTGCCAGCAGTTCTATATTGGAGGGATCGAGCACATACTTC CASSSILEGSSTYF
- TRBJ1-2 TRBV4-3 - TGCGCCAGCAGCCAGAGGGACACCGGGTCTAACTATGGCTACACCTTC CASSQRDTGSNYGYTF
- TRBJ2-2 TRBV19 - TGTGCCAGTACCCGGGACTTTCCAGCGAACACCGGGGAGCTGTTTTTT CASTRDFPANTGELFF
- TRBJ2-7 TRBV2 TRBD2 TGTGCCAGCAGCCCCCGACTAGCACCGACCGAGCAGTACTTC CASSPRLAPTEQYF
- TRBJ1-5 TRBV12-3/TRBV12-4 - TGTGCCAGCAGCCTCAGTTCGCCCCAGCATTTT CASSLSSPQHF
- TRBJ1-3 TRBV3-1/TRBV3-2 - TGTGCCAGCACCGATCAGGGCATCTCTGGAAACACCATATATTTT CASTDQGISGNTIYF
- TRBJ1-2 TRBV7-2 TRBD1 TGTGCCAGCGGGGACAGGGTTAACTATGGCTACACCTTC CASGDRVNYGYTF
- TRBJ1-4 TRBV28 TRBD1 TGTGCCAGCAGTCCCCCGGGACAGGGTGGTGAAAAACTGTTTTTT CASSPPGQGGEKLFF
- TRBJ1-5 TRBV6-6 TRBD1 TGTGCCAGCAGTTACCCAGGGGGCGGGCAGCCCCAGCATTTT CASSYPGGGQPQHF
few TRBJ1-5 TRBV25-1 - TGTGCCAGCAGTGAATCAGGGTATGGTGCGCCCCAGCATTTT CASSESGYGAPQHF